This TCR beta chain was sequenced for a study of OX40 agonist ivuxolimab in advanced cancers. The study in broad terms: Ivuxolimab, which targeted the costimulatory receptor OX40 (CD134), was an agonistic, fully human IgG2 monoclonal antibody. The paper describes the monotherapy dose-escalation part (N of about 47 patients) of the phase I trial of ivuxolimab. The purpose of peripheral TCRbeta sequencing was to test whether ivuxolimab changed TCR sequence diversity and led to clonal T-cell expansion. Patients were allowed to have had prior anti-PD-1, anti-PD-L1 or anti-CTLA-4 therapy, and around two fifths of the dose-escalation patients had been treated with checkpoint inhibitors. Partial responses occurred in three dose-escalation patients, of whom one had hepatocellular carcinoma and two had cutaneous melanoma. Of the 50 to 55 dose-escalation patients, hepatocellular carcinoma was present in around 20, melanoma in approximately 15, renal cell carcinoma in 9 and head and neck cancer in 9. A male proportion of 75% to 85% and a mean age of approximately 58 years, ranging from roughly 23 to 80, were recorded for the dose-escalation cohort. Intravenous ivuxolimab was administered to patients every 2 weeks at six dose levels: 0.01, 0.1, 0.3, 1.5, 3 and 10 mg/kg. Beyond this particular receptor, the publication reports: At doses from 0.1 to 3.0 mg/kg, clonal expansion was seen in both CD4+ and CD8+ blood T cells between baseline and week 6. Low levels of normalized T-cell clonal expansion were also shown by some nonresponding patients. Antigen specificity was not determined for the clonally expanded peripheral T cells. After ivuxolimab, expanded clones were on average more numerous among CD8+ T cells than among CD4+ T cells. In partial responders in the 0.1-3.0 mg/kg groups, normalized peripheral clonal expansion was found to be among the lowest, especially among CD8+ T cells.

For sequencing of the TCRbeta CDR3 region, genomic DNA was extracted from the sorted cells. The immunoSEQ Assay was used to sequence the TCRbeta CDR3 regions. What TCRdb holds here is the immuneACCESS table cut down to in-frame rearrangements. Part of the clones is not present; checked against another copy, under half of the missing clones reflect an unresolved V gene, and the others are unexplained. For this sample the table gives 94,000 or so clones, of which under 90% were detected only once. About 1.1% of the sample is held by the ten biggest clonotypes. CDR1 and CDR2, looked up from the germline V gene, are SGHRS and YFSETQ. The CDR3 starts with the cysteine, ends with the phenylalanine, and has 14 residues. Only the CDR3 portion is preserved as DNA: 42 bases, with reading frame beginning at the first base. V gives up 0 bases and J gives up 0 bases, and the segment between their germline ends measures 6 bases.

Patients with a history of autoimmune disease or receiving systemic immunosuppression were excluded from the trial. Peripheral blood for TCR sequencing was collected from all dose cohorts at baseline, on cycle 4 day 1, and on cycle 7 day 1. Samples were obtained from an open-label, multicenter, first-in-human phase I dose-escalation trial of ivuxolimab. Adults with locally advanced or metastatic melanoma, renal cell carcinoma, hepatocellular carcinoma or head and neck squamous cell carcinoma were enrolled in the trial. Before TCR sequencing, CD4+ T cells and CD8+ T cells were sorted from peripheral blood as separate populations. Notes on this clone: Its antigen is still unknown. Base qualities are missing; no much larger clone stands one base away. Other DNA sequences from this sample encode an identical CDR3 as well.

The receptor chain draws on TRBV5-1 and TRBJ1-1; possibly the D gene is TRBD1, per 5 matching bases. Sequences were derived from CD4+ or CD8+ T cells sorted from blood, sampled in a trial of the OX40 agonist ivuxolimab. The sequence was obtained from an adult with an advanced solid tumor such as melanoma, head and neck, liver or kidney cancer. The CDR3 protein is CASSLGGMNTEAFF. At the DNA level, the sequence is TGCGCCAGCAGCTTGGGGGGGATGAACACTGAAGCTTTCTTT.